This T cell receptor beta chain was captured by sequencing in a study of blood T cell repertoires in COVID-19. Whole-study context: The study drew acute and convalescent COVID-19 samples from the United States, Italy and Spain. PBMCs, B-cell-depleted T cells, or T cells provided the cDNA or gDNA that made up the material.

Germline assignment: CDR1 SGHRS and CDR2 YFSETQ. With 1 base removed from V and 2 bases from J, the gap between germline ends came to 9 bases. The CDR3 extends over 15 amino acids. As handled by the study authors: Reference gene primer amplification in the assay estimated nucleated cell counts. The table came from immunoSEQ multiplex PCR; TCRdb's copy has only in-frame clones and leaves some out. The D gene and trimming were derived from the DNA, and the V and J assignments and clone size from that table. This table holds about 230,000 clones, approximately 80% found once. Sequencing used peripheral blood. The V gene is TRBV5-1, the J gene TRBJ1-4; a weak D match, TRBD1 (5 bases). The source of this sequence is a man aged 35 to 55 with acute or convalescent COVID-19. CDR3 loop: CASSLWGATNEKLFF. The CDR3 coding sequence is TGCGCCAGCAGCTTGTGGGGCGCGACTAATGAAAAACTGTTTTTT.